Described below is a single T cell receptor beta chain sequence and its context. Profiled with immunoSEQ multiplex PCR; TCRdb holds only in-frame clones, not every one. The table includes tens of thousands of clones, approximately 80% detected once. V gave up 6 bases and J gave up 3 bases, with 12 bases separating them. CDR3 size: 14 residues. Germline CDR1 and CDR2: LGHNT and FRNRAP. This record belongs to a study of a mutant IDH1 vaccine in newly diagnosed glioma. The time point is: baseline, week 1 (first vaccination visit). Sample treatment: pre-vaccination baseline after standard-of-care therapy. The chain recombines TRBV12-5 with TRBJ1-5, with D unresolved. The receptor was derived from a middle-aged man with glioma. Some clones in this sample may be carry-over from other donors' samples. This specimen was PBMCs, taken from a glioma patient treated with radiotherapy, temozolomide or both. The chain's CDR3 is CASGSGRNNQPQHF. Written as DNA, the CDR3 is TGTGCTAGTGGATCCGGGAGAAACAATCAGCCCCAGCATTTT.